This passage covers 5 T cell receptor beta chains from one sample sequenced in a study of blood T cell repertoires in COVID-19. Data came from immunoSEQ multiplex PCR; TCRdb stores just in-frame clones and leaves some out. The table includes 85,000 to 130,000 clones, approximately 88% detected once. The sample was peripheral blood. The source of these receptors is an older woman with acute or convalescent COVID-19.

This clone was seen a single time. DNA of the CDR3: TGTGCCAGCAGCGTAGGGGAGGGGTTCGATACGCAGTATTTT. Encoded protein: CASSVGEGFDTQYF. The chain links TRBV9 to TRBJ2-3; 7 bases line up with TRBD2. Germline CDR1 is SGDLS and CDR2 is YYNGEE. V lost 0 bases, J lost 6 bases, and 4 bases stayed unmatched. The CDR3 contains 14 residues.

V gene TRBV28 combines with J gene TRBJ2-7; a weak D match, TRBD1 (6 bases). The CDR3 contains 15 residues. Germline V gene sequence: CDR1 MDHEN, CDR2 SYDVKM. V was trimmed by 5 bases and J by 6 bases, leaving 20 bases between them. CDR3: CASSALQGLSREQYF. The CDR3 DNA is TGTGCCAGCAGTGCTCTTCAGGGGTTAAGTCGCGAGCAGTACTTC.

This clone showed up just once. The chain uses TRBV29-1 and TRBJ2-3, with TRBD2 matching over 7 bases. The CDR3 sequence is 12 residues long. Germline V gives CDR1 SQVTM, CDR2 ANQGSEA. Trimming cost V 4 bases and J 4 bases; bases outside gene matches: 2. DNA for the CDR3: TGCAGCGTTGCGCTAGCGGCAGATACGCAGTATTTT. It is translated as CSVALAADTQYF.

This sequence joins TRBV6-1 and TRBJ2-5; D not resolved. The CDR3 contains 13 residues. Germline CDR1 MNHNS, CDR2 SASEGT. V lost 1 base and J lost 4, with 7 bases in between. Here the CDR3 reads CASSEGLRETQYF. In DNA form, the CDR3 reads TGTGCCAGCAGTGAAGGCCTGCGAGAGACCCAGTACTTC.

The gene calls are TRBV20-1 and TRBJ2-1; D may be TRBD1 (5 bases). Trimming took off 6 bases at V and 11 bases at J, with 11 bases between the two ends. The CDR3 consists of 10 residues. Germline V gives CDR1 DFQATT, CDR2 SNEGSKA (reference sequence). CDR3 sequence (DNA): TGCAGTGCGGGGATGGACAAGCAGTTCTTC. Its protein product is CSAGMDKQFF.